Listed below are T cell receptor beta chains from one sample, sequenced in a study of cytomegalovirus exposure and HLA in healthy donors. Repertoires were generated with immunoSEQ multiplex PCR, while TCRdb's copy carries only in-frame clones and drops some. Altogether about 110,000 clones are present, roughly 70% being singletons, with the ten largest covering under 13%. The sequencing sample was made of PBMCs. Receptor source: a man in his forties in good health and CMV-seropositive. Each CDR3 is given with its conserved first and last residue. A D gene is named only where the DNA matches it firmly. Not all rows give a size; the values are once, few, many and, for expanded clones, a class.

clone size,J gene,CDR3 length,V gene,D gene,CDR3 DNA,CDR3 protein
.,TRBJ1-5,15,TRBV30,.,TGTGCCTGGAGTGTTTATACATCCCCCGGAGCAGCCCAGCATTTT,CAWSVYTSPGAAQHF
.,TRBJ2-2,16,TRBV5-4,.,TGTGCCAGCAGCCCTGAGATCCGGGATAGGAGCGGGGAGCTGTTTTTT,CASSPEIRDRSGELFF
.,TRBJ2-4,19,TRBV7-9,TRBD1,TGTGCCAGCAGCCGAGAGGGACCTCAACGGACAGGATACAAAAACATTCAGTACTTC,CASSREGPQRTGYKNIQYF
.,TRBJ1-1,13,TRBV29-1,TRBD1,TGCAGCGCTGACAGGGGCCAGAACACTGAAGCTTTCTTT,CSADRGQNTEAFF
.,TRBJ2-4,16,TRBV9,TRBD2,TGTGCCAGCAGCGTAGAATCTGGGGCGGGAGCGAACATTCAGTACTTC,CASSVESGAGANIQYF
.,TRBJ1-2,15,TRBV19,.,TGTGCCAGTCATCCCGAATTACGGGGGGCAAGAGGCTACACCTTC,CASHPELRGARGYTF
.,TRBJ2-5,17,TRBV27,TRBD2,TGTGCCAGCAGTCCACTCAGAGGCGGGAGGGCTCGGGAGACCCAGTACTTC,CASSPLRGGRARETQYF
.,TRBJ1-2,18,TRBV9,.,TGTGCCAGCAGCGTAGGGGGGCGGACATCAACCGCTAACTATGGCTACACCTTC,CASSVGGRTSTANYGYTF
.,TRBJ2-7,14,TRBV7-6,TRBD2,TGTGCCAGCAGCCAAAACCGGGGGGGCTACGAGCAGTACTTC,CASSQNRGGYEQYF
.,TRBJ1-2,15,TRBV5-4,TRBD1,TGTGCCAGCAGCGTACCGACAGGGTCTAACTATGGCTACACCTTC,CASSVPTGSNYGYTF
.,TRBJ2-7,16,TRBV4-3,TRBD1,TGCGCCAGCAGCCAAGCATGGACAGGGGGACGCTACGAGCGGTACTTC,CASSQAWTGGRYERYF
.,TRBJ1-5,15,TRBV7-9,TRBD1,TGTGCCAGCAGCGCCCAGGGGGCTGGCAATCAGCCCCAGCATTTT,CASSAQGAGNQPQHF
.,TRBJ1-5,13,TRBV7-8,.,TGTGCCATCGGGGGGGCAGGCAATCAGCCCCAGCATTTT,CAIGGAGNQPQHF
.,TRBJ2-5,12,TRBV30,.,TGTGCCTGGAGAGGGAGTGGCGAGACCCAGTACTTC,CAWRGSGETQYF
.,TRBJ2-7,14,TRBV14,.,TGTGCCAGCAGCCCCGTGTGGGGCCCCCACGAGCAGTACTTC,CASSPVWGPHEQYF
.,TRBJ2-7,14,TRBV6-4,.,TGTGCCAGCAGTGTTTCGGCAGGAGGGTACGAGCAGTACTTC,CASSVSAGGYEQYF
few,TRBJ2-1,15,TRBV7-9,TRBD2,TGTGCCAGCAGCTTGCTGCCTAGCGGGAGCGATGAGCAGTTCTTC,CASSLLPSGSDEQFF
few,TRBJ2-7,14,TRBV28,TRBD1,TGTGCCAGCAGTTTAGGGCAGGGGGCTGGGGAGCAGTACTTC,CASSLGQGAGEQYF
.,TRBJ1-6,16,TRBV5-1,.,TGCGCCAGCAGCTTGGAGCCGGGCTCCTATAATTCACCCCTCCACTTT,CASSLEPGSYNSPLHF
few,TRBJ2-7,13,TRBV6-6,TRBD2,TGTGCCAGCATCCCCGGGACTAGCTTCGAGCAGTACTTC,CASIPGTSFEQYF
.,TRBJ1-2,15,TRBV7-2,TRBD1,TGTGCCAGCAGCTTAGATACGGGACAGCTCTATGGCTACACCTTC,CASSLDTGQLYGYTF
few,TRBJ2-3,17,TRBV6-4,.,TGTGCCAGCAGTGAAGTCGGGGGAGCATTTCCCGGAGATACGCAGTATTTT,CASSEVGGAFPGDTQYF
.,TRBJ1-2,12,TRBV19,.,TGTGGGGTTGCGCAAGGGGTTGCTGGCTACACCTTC,CGVAQGVAGYTF
.,TRBJ1-1,15,TRBV10-1,TRBD1,TGCGCCAGCAGTGAGACCGGGACAGGGAGAACTGAAGCTTTCTTT,CASSETGTGRTEAFF
.,TRBJ2-3,15,TRBV5-1,TRBD2,TGCGCCAGCAGCTATACAAGCGGGAGCTCAGATACGCAGTATTTT,CASSYTSGSSDTQYF